This T cell receptor (beta chain) is from a study of shared clonotypes between healthy human individuals. This CDR3 has 17 amino acids. From germline, CDR1 is SGHAT and CDR2 FQNNGV. Between the trimmed V and J ends, which lost 5 bases and 4 bases, there was a span of 23 bases. Broader study findings: Non-shared clonotypes had lower generation probabilities than clonotypes shared by all four sorted-subset donors. Clonotypes that were shared across several donors made up approximately 5.1% of naive CD4 clonotypes.

Here immunoSEQ multiplex PCR was the method, and the copy in TCRdb shows in-frame clones only, minus some. The sample lists more than 2 million clones, 85% to 95% occurring once. Worth noting for this clone: What it recognizes is unknown.

The V call is TRBV11-2, the J call TRBJ1-2; weak D call: TRBD1 (6 bases). The receptor was isolated from a man between 18 and 35 years old in good health. Sequences were obtained from naive CD4+ T cells sorted from blood. Stated subset: CD45RA+ positively selected. The DNA for the CDR3 is TGTGCCAGCAGCACTGGGGAGGGACAAGGGATCCTCTATGGCTACACCTTC. This translates into CASSTGEGQGILYGYTF.